Below, 2 T cell receptor beta chains from the same sample are listed, as sequenced in a study of T-cell memory formation after mild COVID-19. MiXCR, applied by TCRdb to the 5' RACE reads, yields one record per CDR3 protein. The table lists over 500,000 distinct CDR3 sequences, roughly 17% of them singletons, with roughly 7.8% in the top ten. The sequenced material came from PBMCs or a T cell subset sorted from them (not recorded which). These receptors all come from an adult woman who had mild COVID-19 (a few samples of this study predate the infection). Cell type and time point are not known.

V usage is TRBV18 and J usage is TRBJ2-1; a possible D gene is TRBD2 (6 bases). Looked up from germline, CDR1 is KGHSH and CDR2 is LQKENI. Trimming shortened V by 3 bases and J by 9 bases, and 18 bases separated the two germline ends. The CDR3 is made up of 15 amino acids. The CDR3 loop is CASSPTGAGSTEQFF. Here the CDR3 DNA reads TGTGCCAGCTCACCGACCGGGGCGGGGTCCACTGAGCAGTTCTTC.

The V call is TRBV11-2, the J call TRBJ1-3; D uncertain. The CDR3 length is 12 residues. Per the germline V gene, CDR1 is SGHAT and CDR2 is FQNNGV. Trimming stripped 6 bases from V and 1 base from J, with 4 bases between. The CDR3 reads CASSRSGNTIYF. For the CDR3, the DNA is TGTGCCAGCAGTCGGTCTGGAAACACCATATATTTT.